This section outlines one T cell receptor (beta chain) sequence together with its context. The CDR3 sequence is 17 residues long. CDR1 is MNHEY, CDR2 SMNVEV, per germline (reference sequence). The J segment lost 1 base and the V segment lost 3 bases, leaving 11 bases of the junction unmatched. This sample is drawn from a study of cytomegalovirus exposure and HLA in healthy donors. Use of 60 Vbeta and 13 Jbeta primers characterized the PCR. The method was immunoSEQ multiplex PCR; TCRdb's version includes in-frame clones alone and lacks a portion of them. Altogether 160,000 or so clones are present, just under 80% being singletons, with the ten largest covering about 1.3%.

The chain carries TRBV27 and TRBJ2-5; TRBD2 aligns across 7 bases. The receptor was derived from a man aged 25-45 years in good health and CMV-seronegative. The sequencing input was PBMCs. The CDR3 here is CASSFLADHRPQETQYF. As DNA, the CDR3 is TGTGCCAGCAGTTTCCTAGCGGACCATAGGCCCCAAGAGACCCAGTACTTC.